The 3 T cell receptor beta chains presented below share a single source sample, sequenced in a study of blood T cell repertoires in COVID-19 (TCRdb year 2020). Receptor amplification or capture employed the immunoSEQ multiplex PCR assay. As stored in TCRdb, this immuneACCESS dataset retains in-frame rearrangements with V and J assigned. A fraction of the clones does not appear; measured against another copy, unresolved V genes explain less than half of the discrepancy, and the remainder lacks a known reason. A total of 100,000 or so clones appear in this sample, 80% to 85% of them only once. Together, the top ten hold 30% to 45% of the sample. The specimen was peripheral blood. The source of these receptors is a man of 80 years or more with acute or convalescent COVID-19.

This chain connects TRBV18 to TRBJ2-1; a possible D gene is TRBD1 (6 bases). This CDR3 contains 16 residues. The germline CDR1 and CDR2 sequences are KGHSH and LQKENI. Between the trimmed V and J ends, which lost 0 bases and 7 bases, there was a span of 16 bases. The CDR3 DNA is TGTGCCAGCTCACCACCTAACAGGGCGGATTGGAATGAGCAGTTCTTC. Protein: CASSPPNRADWNEQFF.

A few counts support this clone. Other DNA sequences in the same sample also yield this CDR3. The chain recombines TRBV30 with TRBJ1-5, with 8 bases aligning to TRBD1. The CDR3 is 14 amino acids. V dropped 0 bases and J dropped 4; count of bases not matched to a gene: 2. Germline CDR1 reads GTSNPN; CDR2 reads SVGIG (reference sequence). The CDR3 coding sequence is TGTGCCTGGAGTGTGACAGGGGATAATCAGCCCCAGCATTTT. This translates into CAWSVTGDNQPQHF.

The J gene is TRBJ1-3, the V gene TRBV27, with D perhaps matching TRBD1 (6 bases). V lost 6 bases, J lost 2 bases, and 11 bases lay in between. This CDR3 is built from 14 residues. Germline CDR1 is MNHEY and CDR2 is SMNVEV (reference sequence). Here the CDR3 DNA reads TGTGCCAGCAGGCCCAGGGGAACTGGAAACACCATATATTTT. Translating gives CASRPRGTGNTIYF.